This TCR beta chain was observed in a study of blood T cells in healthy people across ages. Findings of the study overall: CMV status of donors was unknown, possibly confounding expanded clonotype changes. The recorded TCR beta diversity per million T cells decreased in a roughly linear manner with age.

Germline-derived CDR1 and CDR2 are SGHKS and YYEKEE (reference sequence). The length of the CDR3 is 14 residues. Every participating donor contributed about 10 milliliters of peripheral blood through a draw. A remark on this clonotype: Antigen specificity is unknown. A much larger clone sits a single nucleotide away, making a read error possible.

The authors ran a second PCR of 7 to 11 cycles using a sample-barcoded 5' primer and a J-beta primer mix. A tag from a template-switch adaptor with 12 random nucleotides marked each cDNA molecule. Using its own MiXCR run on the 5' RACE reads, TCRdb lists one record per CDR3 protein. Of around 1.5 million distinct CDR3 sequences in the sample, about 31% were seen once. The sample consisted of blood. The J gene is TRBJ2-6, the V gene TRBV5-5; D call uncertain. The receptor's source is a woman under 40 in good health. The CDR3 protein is CANSLLSGANVLTF. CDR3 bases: TGTGCCAACAGCCTACTCTCTGGGGCCAACGTCCTGACTTTC.